What follows describes a single T cell receptor beta chain. The data are from a study of T cells in Graves' hyperthyroidism and ophthalmopathy. Study at large: Any treatment followed the collection of peripheral blood at initial diagnosis.

The germline V gene encodes CDR1 MGHRA and CDR2 YSYEKL. Trimming took 0 bases from V and 1 from J, leaving 9 bases between them. This CDR3 spans 15 amino acids. For the diagnoses, clinical symptoms, serum thyroxine and TRAb, thyroid ultrasound and orbital computed tomography were used. Amplification yielded TCR beta CDR3 regions, with RNA transcripts as the source. Primed by the HTBI set, a first-round RT-PCR was run on the TCR CDR3. Each CDR3 protein is one row after TCRdb ran MiXCR on the multiplex PCR reads. The profile shows around 350,000 distinct CDR3 sequences, 13% of them singletons. The receptor comes from a young woman with Graves' hyperthyroidism. V and J are TRBV4-1 and TRBJ1-2, with D unclear. The sequenced sample was blood. CDR3 in amino acids: CASSQDRALNYGYTF. Written as DNA, the CDR3 is TGCGCCAGCAGCCAAGATCGGGCGCTTAACTATGGCTACACCTTC.